Below are 15 T cell receptor beta chains sequenced from a single sample in a study of blood T cells in healthy people across ages. Combining a sample-barcoded 5' primer with a J-beta primer mix, a second PCR ran for roughly 7 to 11 cycles. TCRdb processed the 5' RACE reads anew with MiXCR; each CDR3 protein has one entry. The data hold some 1.4 million distinct CDR3 sequences, with approximately 40% observed a single time. What was sequenced was blood. These receptors were obtained from a woman between 18 and 30 years old in good health.

The chain recombines TRBV6-6 with TRBJ2-7; 8 bases fit TRBD2. V lost 5 bases to trimming and J lost 0 bases; unmatched junction nucleotides: 9. CDR1 MNHNY and CDR2 SVGAGI come from the germline V gene (reference sequence). This CDR3 is built from 16 residues. The CDR3 loop is CASSPGGSGASYEQYF. The CDR3, as DNA: TGTGCCAGCAGTCCAGGCGGTAGCGGGGCCTCCTACGAGCAGTACTTC.

The chain has TRBV21-1 and TRBJ2-7; the table's D call, TRBD1, was not checked against the DNA. TRBV21-1 is a known pseudogene. This CDR3 has 15 amino acids. CDR3 nucleotide sequence: TGTGCCAGCAGCAAGGCTGAGACAGGGGGGTACGAGCAGTACTTC. Translation gives CASSKAETGGYEQYF.

The V call is TRBV12-3 or TRBV12-4, the J call TRBJ2-7, with D uncertain. The germline V and J ends were trimmed by 1 base and 7 bases, with 8 bases remaining between them. This CDR3 comprises 12 residues. DNA for the CDR3: TGTGCCAGCAGTTTAGGAATGAATGAGCAGTACTTC. Translation gives CASSLGMNEQYF.

This chain connects TRBV4-1 to TRBJ2-7; a weak D match, TRBD2 (5 bases). Germline CDR1 is MGHRA and CDR2 is YSYEKL. V shed 4 bases and J shed 3 bases, with 13 bases lying between them. The CDR3 has 14 amino acids. The CDR3 loop is CASSPEGIDYEQYF. The CDR3 nucleotides read TGCGCCAGCAGCCCAGAGGGAATCGACTACGAGCAGTACTTC.

This clonotype was observed a single time. An end of the junction does not agree with germline; a read error may underlie this. The chain couples TRBV6-1 to TRBJ2-3; D not resolved. The CDR3 runs 13 residues. The germline V gene encodes CDR1 MNHNS and CDR2 SASEGT. The CDR3 sequence is CASSVGFEDTQYF. The DNA for the CDR3 is TGTGCCAGTAGTGTCGGCTTTGAGGATACGCAGTATTTT.

V gene TRBV15 combines with J gene TRBJ1-1; D remains ambiguous. V was pared by 0 bases and J by 0 bases, with 8 bases between. The CDR3 totals 15 residues. CDR1 and CDR2 from the germline V gene are LNHNV and YYDKDF (reference sequence). This CDR3 is CATSRDPGLNTEAFF. In DNA form, the CDR3 reads TGTGCCACCAGCAGAGATCCCGGGCTGAACACTGAAGCTTTCTTT.

V and J are TRBV3-1 and TRBJ1-5; TRBD1 is a possible D gene (6 bases). Trimming left V 1 base short and J 7 bases short, with 11 bases between. CDR3 length: 14 residues. CDR1 is LGHDT and CDR2 is YNNKEL in the germline V gene (reference sequence). The CDR3 region has the DNA TGTGCCAGCAGCCAAGTGGGGGCTAACCAGCCCCAGCATTTT. Translation gives CASSQVGANQPQHF.

This clonotype was seen more than once but under ten times. The V gene is TRBV27, the J gene TRBJ2-5; D ambiguous. This CDR3 region has 13 residues. V was pared by 0 bases and J by 1 base, with 3 bases between. Germline V lookup: CDR1 MNHEY, CDR2 SMNVEV (reference sequence). The CDR3 bases are TGTGCCAGCAGTTTATCTGTCCAAGAGACCCAGTACTTC. Protein product: CASSLSVQETQYF.

This clonotype was seen more than once but under ten times. The rearrangement links TRBV7-9 to TRBJ2-3; TRBD1 aligns across 8 bases. V trimming: 0 bases; J trimming: 3 bases; junction bases outside the gene matches: 5. Germline CDR1 and CDR2: SEHNR and FQNEAQ (reference sequence). This CDR3 comprises 16 residues. The DNA of the CDR3 is TGTGCCAGCAGCTTAGCCCCAGGGGGCGCGACAGATACGCAGTATTTT. Translation: CASSLAPGGATDTQYF.

The chain carries TRBV5-1 and TRBJ2-5; D perhaps matches TRBD2 (5 bases). Per the germline V gene, CDR1 is SGHRS and CDR2 is YFSETQ. V gave up 4 bases and J gave up 11 bases, with 21 bases separating them. This CDR3 region has 14 residues. DNA for the CDR3: TGCGCCAGCAGCCCGACTCCGGGGTACAATGAGCAGTACTTC. Amino acid sequence: CASSPTPGYNEQYF.

V and J are TRBV7-2 and TRBJ2-7; 8 positions match TRBD1. CDR1 is SGHTA, CDR2 FQGNSA, per germline. The CDR3 extends over 13 amino acids. V lost 6 bases to trimming and J lost 6 bases; unmatched junction nucleotides: 7. The DNA of the CDR3 is TGTGCCAGCAGGCCGACAGGGGCCTGCGAGCAGTACTTC. Its protein product is CASRPTGACEQYF.

Comments on this clonotype: This may be a read error: a much more frequent sequence differs by one nucleotide. This chain links TRBV12-3 or TRBV12-4 with TRBJ2-1, with D perhaps matching TRBD1 or TRBD2 (6 bases each). CDR3 length: 14 residues. Trimming removed 3 bases from V and 13 bases from J, with 19 bases in between. This chain's CDR3 is CASSLGGPEETQFF. The CDR3, as DNA: TGTGCCAGCAGTTTGGGGGGCCCAGAAGAGACCCAGTTCTTC.

This clonotype appeared a few times. The chain joins TRBV5-1 to TRBJ2-1, with TRBD2 matching 11 bases. CDR3 size: 14 residues. The germline gives CDR1 SGHRS, CDR2 YFSETQ. The junction had 1 base not matched to a gene; V was cut back by 3 bases and J by 5 bases. CDR3 region: CASSSGLADNEQFF. The CDR3 coding sequence is TGCGCCAGCAGCTCGGGACTAGCGGACAATGAGCAGTTCTTC.

This chain connects TRBV20-1 to TRBJ1-3; D is uncertain. The germline V gene encodes CDR1 DFQATT and CDR2 SNEGSKA (reference sequence). The CDR3 spans 17 residues. V lost 2 bases, J lost 0 bases, and 17 bases lay in between. This chain's CDR3 is CSARNPVDPHSGNTIYF. CDR3 in DNA: TGCAGTGCTAGAAACCCAGTAGATCCTCACTCTGGAAACACCATATATTTT.

The chain has TRBV7-8 and TRBJ1-5; 9 nucleotides align to TRBD1. The V gene end was trimmed by 0 bases and the J gene end by 6 bases; junction bases not matched to a gene: 6. The CDR3 contains 16 residues. CDR1 and CDR2 (germline): SGHVS, FQNEAQ. The CDR3 loop reads CASSLAGRDRVQPQHF. CDR3 nucleotide sequence: TGTGCCAGCAGCTTAGCGGGGCGGGACAGGGTTCAGCCCCAGCATTTT.